This TCR beta chain comes out of a study of T-cell reconstitution after alpha-beta-depleted transplantation in children. The library targeted TCRbeta and was prepared with unique molecular identifiers. One entry per CDR3 protein results from TCRdb running MiXCR on the PCR reads. Of 780,000 or so distinct CDR3 sequences listed, under 20% are singletons. V lost 2 bases to trimming and J lost 5 bases, with 16 bases between them. Germline CDR1 MGHRA, CDR2 YSYEKL. There are 16 residues in the CDR3. Worth noting for this clonotype: Its cognate antigen is unknown.

Study-level points and caveats: The main origin of T-cell counts and diversity one year after transplant was newly produced T cells.

The TCR sequence derives from a male patient aged 10 to 17 who had a stem cell transplant for acute lymphoblastic leukemia, so the T cells may come from the graft donor. The sequences come from PBMCs, mostly from graft donor cells, collected 360 days after TCRalphabeta/CD19-depleted stem cell transplant. This chain connects TRBV4-1 to TRBJ2-1; no firm D call. CDR3 sequence: CASSQRAEVINNEQFF. CDR3 bases: TGCGCCAGCAGCCAACGGGCCGAGGTAATCAACAATGAGCAGTTCTTC.